This entry concerns a single TCR beta chain. No cognate antigen has been identified for it. Base qualities are not at hand, and no much larger clone is one base apart. Per the germline V gene, KGHSH is the CDR1 and LQKENI is the CDR2. Reading from cysteine to phenylalanine, the CDR3 counts 16 amino acids. Just the 48-base CDR3 DNA is kept, in frame starting at base 1. The V and J ends are trimmed by 0 bases and 7 bases, leaving 18 bases between them. Library preparation used UMI-ligation and nested PCR. To cover both TRBC1 and TRBC2, the beta constant-region primer consisted of an equimolar mix of two oligonucleotides. T4 RNA ligase 1 ligated a single-stranded oligonucleotide carrying the SP2 primer and a 12-nucleotide UMI to the cDNA 3' end. The ligated cDNA went through four rounds of PCR with nested alpha and beta constant-region primers together with the SP2 primer. The ligation reaction was kept at 16 degrees C for about 20-24 hours. To avoid over-amplification, PCR2 was usually performed as a SYBR Green qPCR and halted once a predetermined threshold was reached. Every purification after the first one was done using Agencourt AMPure XP magnetic beads. Libraries were quantified by Qubit and checked on a TapeStation, where a main peak was expected near 650 bp. Pooled libraries were sequenced on an Illumina MiSeq with v2 2x251 paired-end kits, typically giving roughly 0.9-2.1 million reads per sample. Libraries were pooled at 4 nM per sample, and roughly 4.5-7% PhiX was added to improve cluster recognition. In the paper's pipeline: V and J genes were assigned to Demultiplexor-processed FASTQ reads by Decombinator through tag matching, with a single base-pair mismatch being allowed. Collapsinator relied on UMIs to fix sequencing errors as well as frequency errors caused by PCR heterogeneity. CDR3Translator translated TCRs and extracted CDR3s from the conserved cysteine to the FGXG phenylalanine, flagging non-productive sequences. Gini, Shannon entropy and inverse Simpson indices were calculated on repertoires that had been subsampled to equal numbers of UMI-defined TCRs. Power-law fits to clonotype abundance distributions were performed by maximum likelihood within the linear range. On one naive CD8 sample, the pipeline and MIGEC gave similar UMI counts, unique TCR numbers and clonal distributions. One analysis removed from the naive repertoire any naive TCRs that were also present in any memory subset from the same donor. The repertoires were searched for about 7,000 CMV-associated CDR3 sequences that had been compiled from VDJdb and a published dataset. Using fastp trimming at Q25 and MiXCR clonotype assembly, TCRdb reanalyzed the public sequencing data and kept in-frame beta chains. Under each unique CDR3 protein, matching rows form one entry showing the most common genes and DNA. TCRdb assigned the V and J calls; the authors' analysis was not used. The sample records some 150,000 distinct CDR3 sequences, over 15% of which are singletons. The top ten hold 0.14% of the sample.

The sample originates from a study of naive and memory T cell subsets (dated by TCRdb to about 2017). Context from the whole study: An open-source, UMI-based TCR alpha and beta sequencing pipeline was applied to sorted naive and memory peripheral blood T cell subsets. RNA was DNase-treated and reverse transcribed with TCR constant-region primers, mostly using SuperScript III. The functional CMV T cell responses agreed completely with IgG serology results.

Separate amplification of TCR alpha and beta chain libraries was performed from the second PCR step onward. To determine each donor's CMV status, fresh PBMCs were stimulated overnight with CMV viral lysate, and IFNgamma production from CD4+ T cells was then assessed. Miltenyi beads were used first to positively select CD4 T cells, and CD8 T cells were then positively selected from the CD4-negative fraction. Cells stained for CD3, CD4, CD8, CD45RA, CD27 and a live/dead dye were sorted on a BD Aria II into four subsets by CD45RA and CD27. Blood came from a few healthy volunteers, each fractionated into CD4 and CD8 T cells and then into four differentiation subsets. About 120 ml of peripheral blood was drawn per donor, and PBMC were isolated by Ficoll-Paque PLUS density-gradient centrifugation. Sorted cells were lysed in RLT buffer, after which RNA was extracted using a Qiagen RNeasy kit and stored at -80 degrees C.

Broader findings and caveats from the paper: TCR abundance followed a power law with an exponent that was different for naive and memory subsets but consistent across the three individuals. RNA-based TCR counts may be influenced by expression changes linked to T cell activation and differentiation. Once error correction was done, more than 95% of naive TCR sequences showed up just once, which made the naive abundance distributions much steeper than those of the memory subsets. A few larger clonotypes were found in naive repertoires, especially CD8, and these larger clonotypes were possibly memory cells re-expressing CD45RA. The repertoire findings for the naive and memory subsets could not be validated against a ground truth because none was available. Each clonotype was defined as a single alpha or beta chain sequence rather than as a paired alpha/beta receptor. In both CD4 and CD8 cells, a rise in Gini index and a fall in Shannon and inverse Simpson diversity were observed from naive through CM, EM and EMRA.

The specimen was naive CD4+ T cells from blood. The cell subset or site tag for this specimen amounts to: naive T cells, CD45RA high CD27+. The source of this sequence is a human donor in good health. The sequence is built from TRBV18 and TRBJ2-5; no D gene can be assigned with confidence. The CDR3 corresponds to CASSPPARPSYRTQYF. The DNA sequence is given as TGTGCCAGCTCACCACCGGCTCGTCCCAGCTACAGGACCCAGTACTTC. Supplemented by the reference TRBV18 and TRBJ2-5 proteins around the CDR3, the complete variable domain is NAGVMQNPRHLVRRRGQEARLRCSPMKGHSHVYWYRQLPEEGLKFMVYLQKENIIDESGMPKERFSAEFPKEGPSILRIQQVVRGDSAAYFCASSPPARPSYRTQYFGPGTRLLVL.